This passage covers 18 T cell receptor beta chains from one sample sequenced in a study of tumor-infiltrating lymphocytes in primary liver carcinoma (dated by TCRdb to between 2016 and 2019). TRIzol reagent was used to extract blood RNA from unsorted whole blood, while the DNeasy Blood & Tissue kit provided the germline DNA. Sequenced on an Illumina HiSeq 2500. Using a constant-region primer and ProtoScript II reverse transcriptase, TCRbeta-specific cDNA was reverse-transcribed from about 460 ng total RNA. Three nested multiplex PCR rounds, following a slightly modified ARM-PCR procedure, were used to build the TCRbeta libraries. Each of the first two PCR rounds ran for about 9 cycles and used multiplex TRBV1-TRBV30 forward primers together with a Cbeta reverse primer. TCRdb's own reprocessing of the public reads used fastp at Q25 and MiXCR and kept productive beta chains. When rows share a CDR3 protein, they turn into one entry using the most common DNA and genes. For this sample the table gives about 320,000 distinct CDR3 sequences, of which around three fifths were detected only once. The ten largest clones take up more than 8.5% of the sample.

Sequenced material: peripheral blood. Receptor source: a man aged 35 to 55 with primary liver carcinoma and hepatitis B virus infection.

This clonotype has ten or more counts. In DNA, the CDR3 is TGTGCCTGGAGAAAAACGGGTTCCCTGCCAGGGGAGCTGTTTTTT. Translated, it gives CAWRKTGSLPGELFF. This rearrangement joins TRBV30 to TRBJ2-2; no definite D call. CDR1 and CDR2 (germline): GTSNPN, SVGIG (reference sequence). V was trimmed by 3 bases and J by 8 bases, leaving 19 bases between them. The CDR3 loop spans 15 amino acids.

This sequence joins TRBV5-1 and TRBJ2-5, with 14 positions matching TRBD2. Germline CDR1 SGHRS, CDR2 YFSETQ. The CDR3 totals 14 residues. V lost 4 bases to trimming and J lost 8 bases; unmatched junction nucleotides: 4. CDR3 nucleotide sequence: TGCGCCAGCAGCGTGGGGACTAGCGGGAGAACCCAGTACTTC. Translation gives CASSVGTSGRTQYF.

As for this clonotype: This likely comes from a read error, as the CDR3 has no conserved phenylalanine or tryptophan at its end. Because the CDR3's place on the DNA is in doubt, the DNA is left out and the CDR3 is given as listed by TCRdb. The genes are TRBV11-2 and TRBJ2-6. The CDR3 length equals 15 residues, ends included. Germline V gives CDR1 SGHAT, CDR2 FQNNGV. The CDR3 here is CATQRSRSGANVLAL.

At least ten counts were recorded for this clonotype. This chain joins TRBV4-3 and TRBJ1-4, with a weak D call TRBD1 (5 bases). The V gene's germline CDR1 is LGHNA and CDR2 YSLEER. The CDR3 consists of 15 residues. V was cut by 6 bases and J by 1 base, with 12 bases left in between. CDR3 in amino acids: CASRRGTLTNEKLFF. DNA of the CDR3: TGCGCCAGCAGGAGAGGGACGTTAACTAATGAAAAACTGTTTTTT.

V and J are TRBV4-1 and TRBJ1-2; D is ambiguous. CDR3 length: 18 residues. Germline lookup yields CDR1 MGHRA and CDR2 YSYEKL. V lost 0 bases to trimming and J lost 4 bases, with 21 bases between them. CDR3 nucleotides: TGCGCCAGCAGCCAAGATCGGAAGGGCTGGAGCAATAGCTATGGCTACACCTTC. Its protein is CASSQDRKGWSNSYGYTF.

On this clonotype itself: Given a much more abundant clone one base away, this may be a read error. The CDR3 loop is CAGSYPGSNIQYF. The CDR3 region has the DNA TGTGCCGGCAGTTACCCCGGGTCCAACATTCAGTACTTC. This chain joins TRBV6-2 or TRBV6-3 and TRBJ2-4; D ambiguous. Germline V CDR1 and CDR2: MNHEY, SVGEGT. The CDR3 runs 13 residues.

With regard to this clonotype: One end of the junction is discordant with germline, which a read error may explain. CDR3 region: CASSQGSHQETQYF. CDR3 nucleotides: TGTGCAAGCAGCCAAGGCTCTCACCAAGAGACCCAGTACTTC. The chain combines TRBV4-2 with TRBJ2-5, with D uncertain. CDR1 and CDR2 (germline): LGHNA, YNFKEQ. This CDR3 has 14 amino acids.

This clonotype was picked up many times. V is TRBV6-6 and J is TRBJ1-5; D unresolved. Germline V gene data show CDR1 as MNHNY and CDR2 as SVGAGI (reference sequence). The CDR3 is 15 amino acids. Trimming removed 8 bases at V and 0 bases at J, with 14 bases between. The CDR3 reads CASSTGIYSNQPQHF. DNA of the CDR3: TGTGCCAGCTCAACGGGAATTTATAGCAATCAGCCCCAGCATTTT.

Remarks on this clonotype: An end of the junction does not agree with germline; a read error may underlie this. The V call is TRBV7-9, the J call TRBJ2-1; TRBD2 is a possible D gene (6 bases). The CDR3 consists of 13 residues. Germline assignment: CDR1 SEHNR and CDR2 FQNEAQ (reference sequence). The CDR3 spells CASILGGGNEQFF. The CDR3 nucleotides are TGCGCCAGCATCTTGGGGGGAGGCAATGAGCAGTTCTTC.

Comments on this clonotype: A much more abundant neighbour one base away suggests this may be a read error. The CDR3 ends on some other residue instead of the conserved phenylalanine or tryptophan, so this is likely a read error. The rearrangement joins TRBV12-3 or TRBV12-4 to TRBJ1-6; D remains unclear. Trimming took off 2 bases at V and 5 bases at J, with 7 bases between the two ends. There are 14 residues in the CDR3. CDR3 sequence: CASSLRGNNSPLHL. The CDR3 coding sequence is TGTGCCAGCAGTTTAAGAGGGAATAATTCACCCCTCCACCTT.

Of note for this clonotype: A much larger clone sits a single nucleotide away, making a read error possible. V gene TRBV6-5 combines with J gene TRBJ2-4; no firm D call. Trimming took 5 bases from V and 7 from J, leaving 12 bases between them. CDR3 size: 13 residues. Germline CDR1 is MNHEY and CDR2 is SVGAGI. The CDR3 sequence: CASSPLTTNIQYF. DNA for the CDR3: TGTGCCAGCAGTCCCCTGACGACGAACATTCAGTACTTC.

The chain is built from TRBV20-1 and TRBJ1-1, with TRBD1 as a possible D gene (6 bases). Trimming removed 5 bases at V and 4 bases at J, with 14 bases between. This CDR3 is 13 amino acids long. The germline V gene has CDR1 DFQATT and CDR2 SNEGSKA (reference sequence). CDR3 in DNA: TGCAGTGCTCTAGGGGGGGCGGGCACTGAAGCTTTCTTT. This sequence encodes CSALGGAGTEAFF.

A word on this clonotype: Germline is not matched at one junction end, which may reflect a read error. V gene TRBV5-5 combines with J gene TRBJ1-2; D uncertain. The CDR3 extends over 15 amino acids. Per germline, CDR1 SGHKS and CDR2 YYEKEE (reference sequence). As DNA, the CDR3 is TGTACCAGCAGGCCAATTTGGGATTACCTCTATGGCTACACGTTC. Protein sequence: CTSRPIWDYLYGYTF.

For this clonotype: The junction differs from germline at one of its ends, possibly a read error. This chain links TRBV11-1 with TRBJ2-7; possible D gene TRBD1, 5 bases. Germline V lookup: CDR1 SGHAT, CDR2 FQDESV (reference sequence). This CDR3 comprises 14 residues. CDR3: CASSRGVRDYEQYF. CDR3 nucleotide sequence: TGTGCGAGCAGCCGTGGGGTCAGGGACTACGAGCAGTACTTC.

There are many counts of this clonotype. V and J are TRBV4-2 and TRBJ2-4; D may be TRBD1 (5 bases). V shed 3 bases and J shed 2 bases, with 14 bases lying between them. Per the germline V gene, CDR1 is LGHNA and CDR2 is YNFKEQ. The CDR3 length is 16 residues. The CDR3: CASSHSGQDPKNIQYF. The CDR3 nucleotides read TGTGCCAGCAGCCATTCAGGGCAGGACCCCAAAAACATTCAGTACTTC.

This clonotype was found a few times. V and J are TRBV28 and TRBJ1-1; 8 nucleotides agree with TRBD1. The length of the CDR3 is 15 residues. The junction had 9 bases not matched to a gene; V was cut back by 5 bases and J by 4 bases. CDR1 and CDR2 (germline): MDHEN, SYDVKM. CDR3 protein: CASSPFQGAVTEAFF. The CDR3 DNA reads as TGTGCCAGCAGTCCATTCCAGGGGGCCGTCACTGAAGCTTTCTTT.

Points on this clonotype: Since a much larger clone is just one base distant, this may be a read error. The J gene is TRBJ1-2, the V gene TRBV6-1, with 9 positions matching TRBD1. The CDR3 has 14 amino acids. Per the germline V gene, CDR1 is MNHNS and CDR2 is SASEGT. The CDR3 DNA reads TGTGCCATCAGTGACTTGACAGGGGGATACGGCTACACCTTC. Protein: CAISDLTGGYGYTF.

About this clonotype: Here the CDR3 omits its conserved ending phenylalanine or tryptophan, so a read error is the likely source. This chain joins TRBV30 and TRBJ1-4; unclear D gene. The CDR3 runs to 13 residues. The germline V and J ends were trimmed by 2 bases and 8 bases, with 12 bases remaining between them. Per the germline V gene, CDR1 is GTSNPN and CDR2 is SVGIG (reference sequence). The CDR3 bases are TGTGCCTGGAGTAGCAGACCTCGAGAAAAACTGTTTTAT. Amino acids: CAWSSRPREKLFY.